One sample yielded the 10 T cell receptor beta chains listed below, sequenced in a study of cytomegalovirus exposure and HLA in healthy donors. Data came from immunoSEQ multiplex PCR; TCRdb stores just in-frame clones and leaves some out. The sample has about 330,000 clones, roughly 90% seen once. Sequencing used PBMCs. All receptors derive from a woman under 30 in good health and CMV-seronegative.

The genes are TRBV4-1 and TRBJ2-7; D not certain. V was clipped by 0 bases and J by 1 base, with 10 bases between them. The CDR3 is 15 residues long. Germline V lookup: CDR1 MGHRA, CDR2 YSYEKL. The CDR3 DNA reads TGCGCCAGCAGCCAAGATGTCAGTATGTCCTACGAGCAGTACTTC. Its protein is CASSQDVSMSYEQYF.

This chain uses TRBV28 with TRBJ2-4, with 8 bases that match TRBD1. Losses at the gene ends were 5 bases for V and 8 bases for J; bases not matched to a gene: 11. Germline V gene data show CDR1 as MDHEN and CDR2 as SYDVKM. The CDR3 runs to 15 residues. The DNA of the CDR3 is TGTGCCAGCAGTCTCGAGACAGGGGTGTTTGACATTCAGTACTTC. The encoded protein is CASSLETGVFDIQYF. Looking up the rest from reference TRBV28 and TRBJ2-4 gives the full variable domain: DVKVTQSSRYLVKRTGEKVFLECVQDMDHENMFWYRQDPGLGLRLIYFSYDVKMKEKGDIPEGYSVSREKKERFSLILESASTNQTSMYLCASSLETGVFDIQYFGAGTRLSVL.

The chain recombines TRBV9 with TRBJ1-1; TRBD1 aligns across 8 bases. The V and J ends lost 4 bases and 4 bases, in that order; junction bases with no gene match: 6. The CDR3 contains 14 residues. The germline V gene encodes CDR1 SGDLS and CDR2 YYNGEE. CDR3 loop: CASSSRTGITEAFF. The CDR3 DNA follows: TGTGCCAGCAGCTCCCGGACAGGGATCACTGAAGCTTTCTTT. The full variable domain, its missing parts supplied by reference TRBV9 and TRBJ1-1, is DSGVTQTPKHLITATGQRVTLRCSPRSGDLSVYWYQQSLDQGLQFLIQYYNGEERAKGNILERFSAQQFPDLHSELNLSSLELGDSALYFCASSSRTGITEAFFGQGTRLTVV.

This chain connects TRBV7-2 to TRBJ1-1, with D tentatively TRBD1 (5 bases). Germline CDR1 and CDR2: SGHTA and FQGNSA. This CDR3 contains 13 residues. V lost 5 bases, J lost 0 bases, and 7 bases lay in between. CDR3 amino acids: CASSPQVNTEAFF. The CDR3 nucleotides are TGTGCCAGCAGCCCACAGGTGAACACTGAAGCTTTCTTT. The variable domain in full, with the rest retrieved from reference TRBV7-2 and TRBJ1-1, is GAGVSQSPSNKVTEKGKDVELRCDPISGHTALYWYRQSLGQGLEFLIYFQGNSAPDKSGLPSDRFSAERTGGSVSTLTIQRTQQEDSAVYLCASSPQVNTEAFFGQGTRLTVV.

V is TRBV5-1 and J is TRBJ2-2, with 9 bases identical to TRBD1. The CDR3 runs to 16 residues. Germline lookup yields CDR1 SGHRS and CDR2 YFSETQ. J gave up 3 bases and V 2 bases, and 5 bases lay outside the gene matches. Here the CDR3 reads CASSFHRGRDTGELFF. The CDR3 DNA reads TGCGCCAGCAGCTTCCACAGGGGGCGGGACACCGGGGAGCTGTTTTTT.

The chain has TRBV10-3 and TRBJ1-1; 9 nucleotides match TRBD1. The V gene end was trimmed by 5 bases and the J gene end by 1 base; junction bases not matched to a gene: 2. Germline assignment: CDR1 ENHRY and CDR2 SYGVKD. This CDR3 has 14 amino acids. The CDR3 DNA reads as TGTGCCATCAGTCGGACAGGGGAGAACACTGAAGCTTTCTTT. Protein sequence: CAISRTGENTEAFF.

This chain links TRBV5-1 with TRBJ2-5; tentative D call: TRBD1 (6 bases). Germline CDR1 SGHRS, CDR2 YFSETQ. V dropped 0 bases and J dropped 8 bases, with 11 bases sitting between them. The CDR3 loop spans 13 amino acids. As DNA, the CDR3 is TGCGCCAGCAGCTTGGAGACAGGTCAAACCCAGTACTTC. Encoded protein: CASSLETGQTQYF.

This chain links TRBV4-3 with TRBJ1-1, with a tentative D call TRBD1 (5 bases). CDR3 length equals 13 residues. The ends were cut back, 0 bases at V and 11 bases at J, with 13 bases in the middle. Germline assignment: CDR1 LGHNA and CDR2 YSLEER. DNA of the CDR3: TGCGCCAGCAGCCAAGAAGGTGCAGGGAGGGCTTTCTTT. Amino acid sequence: CASSQEGAGRAFF.

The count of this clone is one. CDR3 residues: CASSLDGSGTGELFF. CDR3 coding DNA: TGTGCCAGCAGCTTGGATGGGAGCGGCACCGGGGAGCTGTTTTTT. The rearrangement links TRBV5-4 to TRBJ2-2, with D possibly matching TRBD2 (5 bases). Germline loops: CDR1 SGHNT, CDR2 YYREEE (reference sequence). The CDR3 is 15 residues long. The V end lost 0 bases, the J end lost 4 bases, and 10 bases lay between the germline ends.

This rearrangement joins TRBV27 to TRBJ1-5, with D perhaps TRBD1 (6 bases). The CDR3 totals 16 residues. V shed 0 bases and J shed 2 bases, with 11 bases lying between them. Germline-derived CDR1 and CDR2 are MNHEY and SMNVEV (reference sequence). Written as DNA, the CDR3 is TGTGCCAGCAGTTTATCAGGGGGGGAAGGCAATCAGCCCCAGCATTTT. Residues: CASSLSGGEGNQPQHF.